These 17 T cell receptor beta chains originate from one sample sequenced in a study of blood T cell repertoires in COVID-19. The data were produced by immunoSEQ multiplex PCR, yet TCRdb's version contains in-frame clones alone and is incomplete. The table shows about 160,000 clones, with roughly 77% occurring only once. What was sequenced was peripheral blood. These TCRs come from a human donor in a cohort sampled during active COVID-19.

This chain links TRBV7-3 with TRBJ2-7; 9 bases are shared with TRBD1. The germline gives CDR1 SGHTA, CDR2 FQGTGA. V lost 2 bases to trimming and J lost 5 bases; unmatched junction nucleotides: 7. The CDR3 extends over 15 amino acids. The CDR3 here is CASSLAGTGIHEQYF. CDR3 coding DNA: TGTGCCAGCAGCTTAGCCGGGACAGGGATCCACGAGCAGTACTTC. Filled out from reference TRBV7-3 and TRBJ2-7, the complete variable domain reads GAGVSQTPSNKVTEKGKYVELRCDPISGHTALYWYRQSLGQGPEFLIYFQGTGAADDSGLPNDRFFAVRPEGSVSTLKIQRTERGDSAVYLCASSLAGTGIHEQYFGPGTRLTVT.

The gene calls are TRBV7-2 and TRBJ2-1; TRBD2 agrees at 8 bases. The CDR3 contains 15 residues. V dropped 5 bases and J dropped 5; count of bases not matched to a gene: 8. Germline CDR1 SGHTA, CDR2 FQGNSA. The DNA of the CDR3 is TGTGCCAGCAGCCGTACTAGCGGAGGGGACAATGAGCAGTTCTTC. Protein sequence: CASSRTSGGDNEQFF.

This clone was counted once. This chain links TRBV3-1 (or the pseudogene TRBV3-2) with TRBJ2-7; D is possibly TRBD1 (6 bases). CDR1 and CDR2 (germline): LGHDT, YNNKEL (reference sequence). The germline V and J ends were trimmed by 1 base and 3 bases, with 10 bases remaining between them. CDR3 length equals 14 residues. CDR3 bases: TGTGCCAGCAGCCAAGTAACAGGGAGCTACGAGCAGTACTTC. Translation: CASSQVTGSYEQYF.

The chain has TRBV30 and TRBJ1-5; no definite D call. The CDR3 is made up of 13 amino acids. V was shortened by 3 bases and J by 6 bases, with 12 bases between the two germline ends. Germline V CDR1 and CDR2: GTSNPN, SVGIG (reference sequence). The CDR3 DNA reads as TGTGCCTGGAGGGCCGACTTGGGTCAGCCCCAGCATTTT. Translated: CAWRADLGQPQHF.

This clone was recorded only once. CDR3 sequence: CASSLGLGGYTF. CDR3 bases: TGTGCCAGCAGTTTGGGACTAGGTGGCTACACCTTC. The chain couples TRBV12-3 or TRBV12-4 to TRBJ1-2, with a weak D call TRBD1 (5 bases). V was shortened by 3 bases and J by 7 bases, with 9 bases between the two germline ends. The CDR3 totals 12 residues.

The V and J genes are TRBV6-2 or TRBV6-3 and TRBJ2-3; weak D call: TRBD1 (6 bases). The length of the CDR3 is 14 residues. The V gene lost 2 bases and the J gene lost 6 bases, with 12 bases spanning the gap. CDR1 and CDR2 from the germline V gene are MNHEY and SVGEGT. CDR3 residues: CASSYTDSTDTQYF. The CDR3 DNA reads TGTGCCAGCAGTTACACGGACAGTACGGATACGCAGTATTTT.

The chain couples TRBV4-1 to TRBJ2-6, with no clear D. V shed 0 bases and J shed 1 base, with 13 bases lying between them. The CDR3 contains 18 residues. Germline V gives CDR1 MGHRA, CDR2 YSYEKL. CDR3 protein: CASSQEVPWQSGANVLTF. The CDR3, as DNA: TGCGCCAGCAGCCAAGAGGTCCCCTGGCAATCTGGGGCCAACGTCCTGACTTTC.

The rearrangement joins TRBV7-9 to TRBJ2-3, with D possibly TRBD2 on 6 matching bases. The CDR3 is made up of 16 amino acids. V was shortened by 5 bases and J by 7 bases, with 22 bases between the two germline ends. Germline CDR1 SEHNR, CDR2 FQNEAQ (reference sequence). In nucleotides, the CDR3 is TGTGCCAGCAGCGGCGGGACTCCTTTTGGGGTTTATACGCAGTATTTT. Translating it yields CASSGGTPFGVYTQYF.

The rearrangement joins TRBV2 to TRBJ2-7; TRBD1 matches at 7 bases. This CDR3 comprises 15 residues. Germline V gene data show CDR1 as SNHLY and CDR2 as FYNNEI. V was pared by 8 bases and J by 3 bases, with 13 bases of the junction left unmatched. The CDR3 bases are TGTGCCAGCTCGTGGTTGACAGGGCCCCTCTACGAGCAGTACTTC. Protein product: CASSWLTGPLYEQYF.

The chain recombines TRBV6-2 or TRBV6-3 with TRBJ2-7; a possible D gene is TRBD1 (6 bases). Germline V gene sequence: CDR1 MNHEY, CDR2 SVGEGT. The CDR3 runs 17 residues. Trimming removed 5 bases from V and 2 bases from J, with 22 bases in between. The chain's CDR3 is CASSQKRARDTAYEQYF. In nucleotides, the CDR3 is TGTGCCAGCAGTCAGAAGAGGGCACGGGACACTGCCTACGAGCAGTACTTC.

This clone occurred a few times. This chain links TRBV21-1 with TRBJ2-7; no check of the table's D call, TRBD1, against the DNA was made. TRBV21-1 has pseudogene status. The CDR3 is 12 residues long. CDR3 sequence reads: CASTGTELQQYF. The CDR3 DNA follows: TGTGCCAGCACCGGGACAGAGCTCCAGCAGTACTTC.

A few counts support this clone. This rearrangement joins TRBV3-1 (or the pseudogene TRBV3-2) to TRBJ2-1, with 8 positions matching TRBD1. Germline trimming cut 3 bases from V and 8 bases from J; bases unmatched to any gene: 6. This CDR3 spans 14 amino acids. The germline gives CDR1 LGHDT, CDR2 YNNKEL (reference sequence). DNA for the CDR3: TGTGCCAGCAGCCAGATACAGGGGGTCTATGAGCAGTTCTTC. This gives the protein CASSQIQGVYEQFF.

This chain connects TRBV5-4 to TRBJ2-2; D is undetermined. Trimming took off 0 bases at V and 8 bases at J, with 14 bases between the two ends. CDR3 length: 15 residues. Per germline, CDR1 SGHNT and CDR2 YYREEE (reference sequence). The CDR3 sequence is CASSLGDSTLGELFF. DNA for the CDR3: TGTGCCAGCAGCTTGGGAGACTCGACCTTGGGGGAGCTGTTTTTT.

The V gene is TRBV6-2 or TRBV6-3, the J gene TRBJ1-4; D is undetermined. CDR1 MNHEY and CDR2 SVGEGT come from the germline V gene. The CDR3 totals 14 residues. V was pared by 2 bases and J by 7 bases, with 11 bases between. The CDR3 DNA follows: TGTGCCAGCAGTTACAGGTACAACAGTGAAAAACTGTTTTTT. Protein product: CASSYRYNSEKLFF.

The rearrangement uses TRBV5-1 and TRBJ2-4, with TRBD2 as a possible D gene (5 bases). V shed 0 bases and J shed 3 bases, with 13 bases lying between them. Germline values: CDR1 SGHRS, CDR2 YFSETQ. The CDR3 is 16 residues long. The CDR3 nucleotides read TGCGCCAGCAGCTTGGCGTCGGGAACGGGCAAAAACATTCAGTACTTC. Translation: CASSLASGTGKNIQYF.

V gene TRBV6-5 combines with J gene TRBJ2-2; 8 bases line up with TRBD2. Germline CDR1 and CDR2: MNHEY and SVGAGI. CDR3 length: 15 residues. The V segment lost 0 bases and the J segment 6 bases; nucleotides outside the gene matches: 3. This CDR3 reads CASSYSREGPGELFF. The CDR3 coding sequence is TGTGCCAGCAGTTACTCCCGGGAGGGCCCCGGGGAGCTGTTTTTT.

The chain uses TRBV7-8 and TRBJ2-1, with unresolved D. From germline, CDR1 is SGHVS and CDR2 FQNEAQ. V was pared by 10 bases and J by 3 bases, with 7 bases between. This CDR3 has 11 amino acids. CDR3 DNA sequence: TGTGCCACCCGGAGCTACAATGAGCAGTTCTTC. This sequence encodes CATRSYNEQFF.